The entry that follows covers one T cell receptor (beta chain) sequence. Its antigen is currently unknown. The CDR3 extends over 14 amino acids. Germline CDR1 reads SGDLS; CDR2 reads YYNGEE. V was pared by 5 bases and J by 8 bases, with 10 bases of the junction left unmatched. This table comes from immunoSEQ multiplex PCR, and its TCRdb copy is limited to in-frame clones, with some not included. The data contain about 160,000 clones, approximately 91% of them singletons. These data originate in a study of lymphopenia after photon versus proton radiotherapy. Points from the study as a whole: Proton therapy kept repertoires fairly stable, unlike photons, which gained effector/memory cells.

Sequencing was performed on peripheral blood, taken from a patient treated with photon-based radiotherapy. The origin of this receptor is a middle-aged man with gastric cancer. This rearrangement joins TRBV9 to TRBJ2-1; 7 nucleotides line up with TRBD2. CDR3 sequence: CASRANSGIYEQFF. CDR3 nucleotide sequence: TGTGCCAGCAGGGCAAACAGCGGGATCTATGAGCAGTTCTTC.